This T cell receptor beta chain was documented in a study of T-cell reconstitution after alpha-beta-depleted transplantation in children. Points from the study as a whole: About two months after transplant, alpha-beta T cells reportedly came from several hundred expanded graft clones. From newly produced T cells came most of the T-cell counts and diversity one year after transplant.

Preparation of the TCRbeta library was carried out with unique molecular identifiers. TCRdb called the PCR reads again in MiXCR, with one record for every CDR3 protein. The sample holds some 50,000 distinct CDR3 sequences, around 9% seen once. CDR1 is MNHEY, CDR2 SVGAGI, per germline. CDR3 length: 15 amino acids. Losses at the gene ends were 8 bases for V and 5 bases for J; bases not matched to a gene: 11. This clonotype came up many times. What it binds is not known. The source of this sequence is a male patient aged 2-9 years who had a stem cell transplant for chronic granulomatous disease, so the T cells may come from the graft donor. Here the sequenced sample was PBMCs, mostly from graft donor cells, taken 60 days after TCRalphabeta/CD19-depleted stem cell transplant. This chain connects TRBV6-5 to TRBJ2-3, with 9 bases that match TRBD1. CDR3 coding DNA: TGTGCCAGCGTTGTGAGGGGACAGGGTGTAGATACGCAGTATTTT. Translated: CASVVRGQGVDTQYF.